This T cell receptor beta chain came from a study of blood T cell repertoires in COVID-19. TCRdb's table, derived via immunoSEQ multiplex PCR, lists solely in-frame clones and lacks some. In the table there are about 210,000 clones, approximately 80% of which are singletons. Germline V CDR1 and CDR2: LGHNT, FRNRAP. With 0 bases removed from V and 5 bases from J, the gap between germline ends came to 10 bases. The CDR3 loop spans 14 amino acids. The origin of this receptor is a man in his sixties with acute or convalescent COVID-19. Sequencing was performed on peripheral blood. This chain joins TRBV12-5 and TRBJ1-1; D gene uncertain. CDR3 loop: CASGLVGGITEAFF. In DNA, the CDR3 is TGTGCTAGTGGTTTGGTAGGAGGGATTACTGAAGCTTTCTTT.